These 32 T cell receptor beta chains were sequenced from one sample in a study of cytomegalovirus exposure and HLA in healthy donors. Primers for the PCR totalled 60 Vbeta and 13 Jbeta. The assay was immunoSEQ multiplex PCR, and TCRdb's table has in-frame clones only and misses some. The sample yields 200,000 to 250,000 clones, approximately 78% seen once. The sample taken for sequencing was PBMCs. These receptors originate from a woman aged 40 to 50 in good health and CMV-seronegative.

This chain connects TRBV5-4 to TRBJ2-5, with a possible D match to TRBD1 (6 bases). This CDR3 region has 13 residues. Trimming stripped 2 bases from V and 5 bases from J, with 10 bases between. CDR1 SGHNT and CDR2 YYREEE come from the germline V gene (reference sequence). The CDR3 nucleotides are TGTGCCAGCAGCTTCCAGGGGCGCGAGACCCAGTACTTC. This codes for CASSFQGRETQYF.

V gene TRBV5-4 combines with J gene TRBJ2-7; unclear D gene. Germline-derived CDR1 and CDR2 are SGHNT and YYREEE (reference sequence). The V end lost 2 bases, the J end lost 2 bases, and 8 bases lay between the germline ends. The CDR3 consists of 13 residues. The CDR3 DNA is TGTGCCAGCAGCTTAGGCGGTCCCTACGAGCAGTACTTC. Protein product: CASSLGGPYEQYF.

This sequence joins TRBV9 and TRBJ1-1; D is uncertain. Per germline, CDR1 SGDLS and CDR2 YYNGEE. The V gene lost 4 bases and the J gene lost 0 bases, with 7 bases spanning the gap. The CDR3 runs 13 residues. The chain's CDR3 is CASSPRLNTEAFF. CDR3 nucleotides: TGTGCCAGCAGCCCCCGGTTGAACACTGAAGCTTTCTTT. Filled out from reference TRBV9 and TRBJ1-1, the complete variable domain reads DSGVTQTPKHLITATGQRVTLRCSPRSGDLSVYWYQQSLDQGLQFLIQYYNGEERAKGNILERFSAQQFPDLHSELNLSSLELGDSALYFCASSPRLNTEAFFGQGTRLTVV.

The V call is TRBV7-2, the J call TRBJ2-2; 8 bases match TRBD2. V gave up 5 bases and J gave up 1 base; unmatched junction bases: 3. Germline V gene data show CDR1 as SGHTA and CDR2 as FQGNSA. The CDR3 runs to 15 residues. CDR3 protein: CASSRLAGNTGELFF. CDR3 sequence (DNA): TGTGCCAGCAGCCGCCTAGCGGGGAACACCGGGGAGCTGTTTTTT.

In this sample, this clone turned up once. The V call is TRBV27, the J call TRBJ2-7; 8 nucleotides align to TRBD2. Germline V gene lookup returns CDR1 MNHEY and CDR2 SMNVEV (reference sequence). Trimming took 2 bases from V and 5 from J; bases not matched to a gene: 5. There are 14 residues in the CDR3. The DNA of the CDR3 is TGTGCCAGCAGTTTAGACGGGAGGGCCCACGAGCAGTACTTC. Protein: CASSLDGRAHEQYF.

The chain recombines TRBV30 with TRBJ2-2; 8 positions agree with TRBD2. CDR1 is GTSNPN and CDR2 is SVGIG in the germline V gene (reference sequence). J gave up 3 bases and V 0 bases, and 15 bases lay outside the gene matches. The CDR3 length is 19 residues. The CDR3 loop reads CAWSVFGNKRERDTGELFF. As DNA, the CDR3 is TGTGCCTGGAGTGTATTCGGCAACAAGCGGGAGAGGGACACCGGGGAGCTGTTTTTT.

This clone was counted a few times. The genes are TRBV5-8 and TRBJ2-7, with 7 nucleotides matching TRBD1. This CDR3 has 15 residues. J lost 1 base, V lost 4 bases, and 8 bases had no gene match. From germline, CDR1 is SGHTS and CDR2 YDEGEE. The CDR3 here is CASSGRDSSSYEQYF. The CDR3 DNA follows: TGTGCCAGCAGCGGACGGGACAGCAGTTCCTACGAGCAGTACTTC.

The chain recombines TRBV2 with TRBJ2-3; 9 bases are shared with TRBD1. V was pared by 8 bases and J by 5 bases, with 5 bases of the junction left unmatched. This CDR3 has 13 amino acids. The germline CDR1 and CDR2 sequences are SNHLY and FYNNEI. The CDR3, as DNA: TGTGCCAGCGGGACAGGGAAGGGAGATACGCAGTATTTT. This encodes CASGTGKGDTQYF. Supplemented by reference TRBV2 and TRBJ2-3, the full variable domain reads EPEVTQTPSHQVTQMGQEVILRCVPISNHLYFYWYRQILGQKVEFLVSFYNNEISEKSEIFDDQFSVERPDGSNFTLKIRSTKLEDSAMYFCASGTGKGDTQYFGPGTRLTVL.

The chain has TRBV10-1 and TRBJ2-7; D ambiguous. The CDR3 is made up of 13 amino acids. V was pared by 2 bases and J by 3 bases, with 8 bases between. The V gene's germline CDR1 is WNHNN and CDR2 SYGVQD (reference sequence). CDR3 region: CASSESSRYEQYF. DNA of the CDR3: TGCGCCAGCAGTGAGAGCTCCCGCTACGAGCAGTACTTC.

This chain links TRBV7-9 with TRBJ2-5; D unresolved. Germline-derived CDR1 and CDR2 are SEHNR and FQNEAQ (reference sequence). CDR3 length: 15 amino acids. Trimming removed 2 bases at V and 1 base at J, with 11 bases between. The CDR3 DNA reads TGTGCCAGCAGCTTATATGTACAGTCCCAAGAGACCCAGTACTTC. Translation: CASSLYVQSQETQYF.

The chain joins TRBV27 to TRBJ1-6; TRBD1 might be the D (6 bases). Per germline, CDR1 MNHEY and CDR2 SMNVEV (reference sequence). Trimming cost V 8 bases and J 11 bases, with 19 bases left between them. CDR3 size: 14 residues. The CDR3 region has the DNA TGTGCCAGCGCCCGGGGGGGCATACCTACACCCCTCCACTTT. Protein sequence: CASARGGIPTPLHF.

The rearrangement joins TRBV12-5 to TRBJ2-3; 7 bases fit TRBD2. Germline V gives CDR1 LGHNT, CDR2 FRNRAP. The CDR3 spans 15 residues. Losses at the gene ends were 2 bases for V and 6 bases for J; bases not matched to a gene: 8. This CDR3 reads CASGLSGEGLDTQYF. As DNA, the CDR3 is TGTGCTAGTGGTTTGAGCGGGGAGGGCCTTGATACGCAGTATTTT.

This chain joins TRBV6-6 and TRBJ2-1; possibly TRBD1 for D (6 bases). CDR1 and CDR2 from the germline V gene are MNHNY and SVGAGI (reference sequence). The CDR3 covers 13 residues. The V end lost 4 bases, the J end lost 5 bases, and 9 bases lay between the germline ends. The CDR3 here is CASSLYRDNEQFF. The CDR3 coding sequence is TGTGCCAGCAGTTTATACAGGGACAATGAGCAGTTCTTC.

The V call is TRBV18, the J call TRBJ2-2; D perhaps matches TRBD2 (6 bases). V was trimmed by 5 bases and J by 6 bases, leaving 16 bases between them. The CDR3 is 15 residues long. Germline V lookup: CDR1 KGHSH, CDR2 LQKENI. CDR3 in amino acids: CASSKGLITPGELFF. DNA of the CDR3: TGTGCCAGCTCAAAGGGACTGATTACTCCCGGGGAGCTGTTTTTT.

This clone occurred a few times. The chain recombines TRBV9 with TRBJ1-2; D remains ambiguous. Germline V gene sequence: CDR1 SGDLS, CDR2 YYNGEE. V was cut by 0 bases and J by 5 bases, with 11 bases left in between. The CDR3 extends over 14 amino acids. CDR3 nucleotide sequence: TGTGCCAGCAGCGTAGGTTCGGGAACTTATGGCTACACCTTC. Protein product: CASSVGSGTYGYTF.

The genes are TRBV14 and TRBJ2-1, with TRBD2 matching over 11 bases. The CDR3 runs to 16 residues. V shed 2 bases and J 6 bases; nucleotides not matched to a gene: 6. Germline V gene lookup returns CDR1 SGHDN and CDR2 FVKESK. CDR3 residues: CASSQNWLAGGNEQFF. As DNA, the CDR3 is TGTGCCAGCAGCCAAAATTGGCTAGCGGGAGGCAATGAGCAGTTCTTC. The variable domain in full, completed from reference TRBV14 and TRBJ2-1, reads EAGVTQFPSHSVIEKGQTVTLRCDPISGHDNLYWYRRVMGKEIKFLLHFVKESKQDESGMPNNRFLAERTGGTYSTLKVQPAELEDSGVYFCASSQNWLAGGNEQFFGPGTRLTVL.

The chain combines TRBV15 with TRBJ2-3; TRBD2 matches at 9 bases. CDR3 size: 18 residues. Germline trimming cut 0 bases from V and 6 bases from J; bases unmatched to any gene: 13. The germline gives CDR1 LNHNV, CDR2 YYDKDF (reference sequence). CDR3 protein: CATSRDRQAGGPRDTQYF. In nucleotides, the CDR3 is TGTGCCACCAGCAGAGATCGACAGGCGGGAGGGCCAAGGGATACGCAGTATTTT. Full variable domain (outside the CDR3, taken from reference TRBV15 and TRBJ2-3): DAMVIQNPRYQVTQFGKPVTLSCSQTLNHNVMYWYQQKSSQAPKLLFHYYDKDFNNEADTPDNFQSRRPNTSFCFLDIRSPGLGDTAMYLCATSRDRQAGGPRDTQYFGPGTRLTVL.

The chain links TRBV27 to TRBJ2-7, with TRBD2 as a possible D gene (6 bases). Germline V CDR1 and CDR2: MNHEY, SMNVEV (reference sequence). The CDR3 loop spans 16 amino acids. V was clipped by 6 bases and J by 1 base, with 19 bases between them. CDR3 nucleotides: TGTGCCAGCAGCTACTCACAAGCGGGCCCATCCTACGAGCAGTACTTC. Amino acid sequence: CASSYSQAGPSYEQYF.

The CDR3 DNA sequence: TGTGCCAGCAGACCAAAAGGGGCAGGATTCTCCTACGAGCAGTACTTC. As protein: CASRPKGAGFSYEQYF. The V and J genes are TRBV2 and TRBJ2-7; D might be TRBD1 (5 bases). Looked up from germline, CDR1 is SNHLY and CDR2 is FYNNEI. V gave up 6 bases and J gave up 0 bases, with 18 bases separating them. The CDR3 is 16 amino acids.

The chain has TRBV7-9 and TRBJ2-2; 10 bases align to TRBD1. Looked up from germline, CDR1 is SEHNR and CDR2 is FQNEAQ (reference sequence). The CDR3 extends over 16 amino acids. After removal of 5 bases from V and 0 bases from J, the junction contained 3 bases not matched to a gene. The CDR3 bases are TGTGCCAGCAGCGGAGGACAGGGGGCGAACACCGGGGAGCTGTTTTTT. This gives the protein CASSGGQGANTGELFF.

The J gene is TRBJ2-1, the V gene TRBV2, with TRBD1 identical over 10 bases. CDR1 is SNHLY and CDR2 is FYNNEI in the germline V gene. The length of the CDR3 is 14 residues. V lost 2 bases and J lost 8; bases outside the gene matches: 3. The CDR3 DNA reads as TGTGCCAGCAGTGAACGACAGGGGGCCCATGAGCAGTTCTTC. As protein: CASSERQGAHEQFF.

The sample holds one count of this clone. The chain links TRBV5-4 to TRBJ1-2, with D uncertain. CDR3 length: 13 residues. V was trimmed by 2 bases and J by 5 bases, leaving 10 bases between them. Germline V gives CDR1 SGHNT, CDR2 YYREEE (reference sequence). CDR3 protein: CASSFGVRYGYTF. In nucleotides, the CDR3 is TGTGCCAGCAGCTTCGGGGTGAGATATGGCTACACCTTC.

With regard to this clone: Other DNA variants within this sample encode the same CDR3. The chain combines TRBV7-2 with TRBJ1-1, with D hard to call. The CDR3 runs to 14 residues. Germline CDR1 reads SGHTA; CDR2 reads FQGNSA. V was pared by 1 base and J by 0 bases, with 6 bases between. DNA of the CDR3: TGTGCCAGCAGCTTAGTTCCATTGAACACTGAAGCTTTCTTT. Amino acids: CASSLVPLNTEAFF.

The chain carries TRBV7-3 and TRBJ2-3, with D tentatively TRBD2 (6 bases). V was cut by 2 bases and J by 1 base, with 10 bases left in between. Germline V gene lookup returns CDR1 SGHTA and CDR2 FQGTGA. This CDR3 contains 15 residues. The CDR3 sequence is CASSLWGTGTDTQYF. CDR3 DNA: TGTGCCAGCAGCTTATGGGGGACTGGCACAGATACGCAGTATTTT. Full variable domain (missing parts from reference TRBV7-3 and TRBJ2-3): GAGVSQTPSNKVTEKGKYVELRCDPISGHTALYWYRQSLGQGPEFLIYFQGTGAADDSGLPNDRFFAVRPEGSVSTLKIQRTERGDSAVYLCASSLWGTGTDTQYFGPGTRLTVL.

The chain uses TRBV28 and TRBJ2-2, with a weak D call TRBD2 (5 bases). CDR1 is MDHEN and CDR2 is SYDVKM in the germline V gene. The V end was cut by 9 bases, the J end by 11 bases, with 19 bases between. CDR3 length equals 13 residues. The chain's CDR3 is CASGRGFLIELFF. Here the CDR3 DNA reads TGTGCCAGTGGCCGAGGGTTCTTGATAGAGCTGTTTTTT.

The CDR3 sequence is CASSPRSDSGSSYNEQFF. The CDR3 nucleotides read TGTGCCAGCAGCCCCCGGTCCGATAGCGGAAGCTCCTACAATGAGCAGTTCTTC. The V call is TRBV7-9, the J call TRBJ2-1; D may be TRBD2 (6 bases). CDR1 is SEHNR and CDR2 is FQNEAQ in the germline V gene (reference sequence). This CDR3 contains 18 residues. Trimming cost V 5 bases and J 0 bases, with 20 bases left between them.

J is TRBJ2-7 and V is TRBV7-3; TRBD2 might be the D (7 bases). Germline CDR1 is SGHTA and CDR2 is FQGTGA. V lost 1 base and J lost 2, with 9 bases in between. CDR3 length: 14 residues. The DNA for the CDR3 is TGTGCCAGCAGCTTAAGGGGGGGCCCCTACGAGCAGTACTTC. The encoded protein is CASSLRGGPYEQYF.

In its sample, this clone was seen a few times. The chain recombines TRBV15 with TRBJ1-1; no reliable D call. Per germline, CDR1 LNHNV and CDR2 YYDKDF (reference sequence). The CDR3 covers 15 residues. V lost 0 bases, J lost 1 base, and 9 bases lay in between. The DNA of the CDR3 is TGTGCCACCAGCAGAGAATCGGGTGAGAACACTGAAGCTTTCTTT. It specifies CATSRESGENTEAFF.

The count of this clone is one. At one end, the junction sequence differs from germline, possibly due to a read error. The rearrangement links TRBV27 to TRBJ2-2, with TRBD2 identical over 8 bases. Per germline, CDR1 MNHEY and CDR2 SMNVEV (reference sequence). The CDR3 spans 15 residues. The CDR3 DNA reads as TGTACCAGCAGTTTTCTACTAGCGGATACCGGGGAGCTGTTTTTT. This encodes CTSSFLLADTGELFF.

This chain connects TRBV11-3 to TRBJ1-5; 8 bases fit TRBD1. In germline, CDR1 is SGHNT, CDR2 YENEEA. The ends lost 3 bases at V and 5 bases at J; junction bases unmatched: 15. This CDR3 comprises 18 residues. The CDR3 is CASSFELGQGLADQPQHF. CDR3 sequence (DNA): TGTGCCAGCAGCTTTGAGCTCGGACAGGGCTTAGCCGATCAGCCCCAGCATTTT.

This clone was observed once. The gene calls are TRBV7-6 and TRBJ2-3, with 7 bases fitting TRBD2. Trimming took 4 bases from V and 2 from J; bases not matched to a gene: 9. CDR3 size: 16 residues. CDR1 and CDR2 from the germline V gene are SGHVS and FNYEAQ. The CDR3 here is CASSWLAVSATDTQYF. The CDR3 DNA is TGTGCCAGCAGCTGGCTAGCGGTGTCCGCCACAGATACGCAGTATTTT.

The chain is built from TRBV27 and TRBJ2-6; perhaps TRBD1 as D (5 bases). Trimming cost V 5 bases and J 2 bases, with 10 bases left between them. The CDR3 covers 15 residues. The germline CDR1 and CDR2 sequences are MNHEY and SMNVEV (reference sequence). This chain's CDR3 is CASSRNRTGANVLTF. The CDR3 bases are TGTGCCAGCAGTAGAAACAGGACTGGGGCCAACGTCCTGACTTTC.